This entry lists 21 T cell receptor beta chains sequenced from one sample in a study of T cell responses to AZD1222 COVID-19 vaccine. The assay was immunoSEQ multiplex PCR, and TCRdb's table has in-frame clones only and misses some. This repertoire shows around 91,000 clones, 91% found once; its top ten account for just over 8%. This specimen consisted of peripheral blood, obtained 28 days after the second AZD1222 dose. The receptors originated from an adult who received the AZD1222 COVID-19 vaccine.

This chain joins TRBV27 and TRBJ1-1; weak D call: TRBD1 (5 bases). Germline values: CDR1 MNHEY, CDR2 SMNVEV (reference sequence). CDR3 length: 14 amino acids. Trimming pared 5 bases from V and 3 bases from J, leaving 13 bases between. The CDR3 is CASSIRRGHTEAFF. For the CDR3, the DNA is TGTGCCAGCAGTATCCGGAGGGGCCACACTGAAGCTTTCTTT.

V usage is TRBV7-9 and J usage is TRBJ2-3; 10 bases agree with TRBD2. J lost 10 bases, V lost 4 bases, and 5 bases had no gene match. Germline V CDR1 and CDR2: SEHNR, FQNEAQ (reference sequence). The CDR3 length is 13 residues. The CDR3 region has the DNA TGTGCCAGCAGCTCACTAGCGGGAATCGCGCAGTATTTT. Protein product: CASSSLAGIAQYF.

The CDR3 loop reads CASSLAGGLGTYEQYF. CDR3 coding DNA: TGCGCCAGCAGCTTGGCGGGGGGACTAGGAACCTACGAGCAGTACTTC. The rearrangement uses TRBV5-1 and TRBJ2-7; 8 bases map to TRBD2. The germline gives CDR1 SGHRS, CDR2 YFSETQ. This CDR3 region has 16 residues. The V and J ends lost 0 bases and 2 bases, in that order; junction bases with no gene match: 7.

The chain has TRBV6-5 and TRBJ2-7, with 8 nucleotides matching TRBD1. After removal of 8 bases from V and 2 bases from J, the junction contained 5 bases not matched to a gene. CDR3 size: 13 residues. From germline, CDR1 is MNHEY and CDR2 SVGAGI. The CDR3 region has the DNA TGTGCCAGCGTCGGACAGGGAGCCTACGAGCAGTACTTC. Translating gives CASVGQGAYEQYF.

The rearrangement uses TRBV9 and TRBJ2-2, with TRBD2 as a possible D gene (5 bases). This CDR3 contains 14 residues. V lost 4 bases and J 2 bases, leaving 9 bases between the germline ends. Looked up from germline, CDR1 is SGDLS and CDR2 is YYNGEE. CDR3 DNA sequence: TGTGCCAGCAGCAACCGGGATAACACCGGGGAGCTGTTTTTT. It yields the protein CASSNRDNTGELFF.

The V call is TRBV27, the J call TRBJ2-7; D is possibly TRBD2 (6 bases). The CDR3 covers 14 residues. Germline V gives CDR1 MNHEY, CDR2 SMNVEV (reference sequence). The V end lost 0 bases, the J end lost 2 bases, and 8 bases lay between the germline ends. This CDR3 is CASSLSTRTYEQYF. CDR3 DNA sequence: TGTGCCAGCAGTTTATCGACTAGGACCTACGAGCAGTACTTC.

The chain couples TRBV30 to TRBJ2-7; D is perhaps TRBD2 (6 bases). V lost 5 bases and J lost 2, with 13 bases in between. Germline V gene sequence: CDR1 GTSNPN, CDR2 SVGIG (reference sequence). The CDR3 runs 13 residues. The CDR3, as DNA: TGTGCCTGGGGAGGGAGCCTCCCCTACGAGCAGTACTTC. It translates to CAWGGSLPYEQYF. Full variable domain (outside the CDR3, taken from reference TRBV30 and TRBJ2-7): SQTIHQWPATLVQPVGSPLSLECTVEGTSNPNLYWYRQAAGRGLQLLFYSVGIGQISSEVPQNLSASRPQDRQFILSSKKLLLSDSGFYLCAWGGSLPYEQYFGPGTRLTVT.

The rearrangement links TRBV21-1 to TRBJ2-7; TRBD2, as called in the table, went unchecked against the DNA. TRBV21-1 is an annotated pseudogene. The CDR3 runs 17 residues. CDR3 in amino acids: CASSKRVFREGGYEQYF. The CDR3 DNA is TGTGCCAGCAGCAAAAGGGTGTTTCGGGAGGGCGGCTACGAGCAGTACTTC.

The chain carries TRBV1 and TRBJ2-1. TRBV1 constitutes a pseudogene. The CDR3 length is 17 residues. CDR3 region: CTSSQTRLEPYYNEQFF. DNA of the CDR3: TGCACCAGCAGCCAAACTCGGCTTGAACCTTACTACAATGAGCAGTTCTTC.

V usage is TRBV7-2 and J usage is TRBJ2-1, with 9 bases aligning to TRBD1. Germline lookup yields CDR1 SGHTA and CDR2 FQGNSA. The CDR3 sequence is 16 residues long. Trimming cost V 5 bases and J 7 bases; bases outside gene matches: 12. Here the CDR3 reads CASSIQQGALENEQFF. In nucleotides, the CDR3 is TGTGCCAGCAGCATCCAACAGGGGGCCTTGGAGAATGAGCAGTTCTTC.

V and J are TRBV9 and TRBJ1-5, with D unclear. CDR3 length: 13 residues. Germline-derived CDR1 and CDR2 are SGDLS and YYNGEE. Deletions cut 9 bases from V and 3 bases from J, with 13 bases between. The CDR3 region has the DNA TGTGCCATCGAAGCTAAATTCAATCAGCCCCAGCATTTT. Its protein is CAIEAKFNQPQHF.

This chain joins TRBV19 and TRBJ1-5, with D possibly TRBD1 on 6 matching bases. Germline CDR1 and CDR2: LNHDA and SQIVND (reference sequence). Trimming removed 5 bases at V and 1 base at J, with 12 bases between. The CDR3 runs to 15 residues. The CDR3 spells CASSYQGFSNQPQHF. The CDR3 DNA sequence: TGTGCCAGTAGTTACCAGGGGTTCAGCAATCAGCCCCAGCATTTT.

V is TRBV7-9 and J is TRBJ2-5; 7 bases are a match to TRBD2. Trimming removed 3 bases from V and 2 bases from J; junction bases left unmatched: 3. CDR1 and CDR2 (germline): SEHNR, FQNEAQ (reference sequence). There are 14 residues in the CDR3. CDR3: CASSFGLVQETQYF. CDR3 nucleotides: TGTGCCAGCAGCTTCGGACTAGTTCAAGAGACCCAGTACTTC.

The chain recombines TRBV6-5 with TRBJ2-3, with 7 positions matching TRBD1. The germline CDR1 and CDR2 sequences are MNHEY and SVGAGI. V was clipped by 2 bases and J by 7 bases; unmatched bases: 6. The CDR3 extends over 14 amino acids. The CDR3 reads CASSYDRVKNTQYF. The CDR3, as DNA: TGTGCCAGCAGTTACGACAGGGTCAAGAATACGCAGTATTTT.

V is TRBV5-1 and J is TRBJ2-3; no definite D call. The CDR3 contains 14 residues. Per germline, CDR1 SGHRS and CDR2 YFSETQ. Trimming took off 0 bases at V and 1 base at J, with 6 bases between the two ends. The CDR3 DNA sequence: TGCGCCAGCAGCTTGGGACCGGGCACAGATACGCAGTATTTT. Translation: CASSLGPGTDTQYF.

V gene TRBV18 combines with J gene TRBJ2-7; D may be TRBD2 (5 bases). Germline values: CDR1 KGHSH, CDR2 LQKENI. The CDR3 length is 13 residues. Trimming cost V 2 bases and J 2 bases, with 7 bases left between them. Written as DNA, the CDR3 is TGTGCCAGCTCACCAACCGGGACCTACGAGCAGTACTTC. This gives the protein CASSPTGTYEQYF.

The chain is built from TRBV3-1 (or the pseudogene TRBV3-2) and TRBJ2-1, with a tentative D call TRBD2 (5 bases). CDR1 and CDR2 from the germline V gene are LGHDT and YNNKEL (reference sequence). Trimming took 2 bases from V and 9 from J, leaving 14 bases between them. CDR3 length: 14 amino acids. This CDR3 reads CASSQKEGVTEQFF. The DNA for the CDR3 is TGTGCCAGCAGCCAAAAAGAGGGAGTCACTGAGCAGTTCTTC.

The chain uses TRBV18 and TRBJ2-5; D gene uncertain. Germline V gene data show CDR1 as KGHSH and CDR2 as LQKENI. This CDR3 region has 14 residues. Deletions cut 2 bases from V and 4 bases from J, with 11 bases between. The CDR3 protein is CASSPASRSETQYF. As DNA, the CDR3 is TGTGCCAGCTCACCAGCTTCAAGGTCAGAGACCCAGTACTTC.

The chain joins TRBV2 to TRBJ2-1, with TRBD2 matching over 13 bases. The germline CDR1 and CDR2 sequences are SNHLY and FYNNEI. V lost 3 bases to trimming and J lost 6 bases; unmatched junction nucleotides: 8. The CDR3 loop spans 17 amino acids. The CDR3 protein is CASSETPRTSGSNEQFF. CDR3 sequence (DNA): TGTGCCAGCAGTGAGACCCCTAGGACTAGCGGGAGCAATGAGCAGTTCTTC.

The CDR3: CASSPGQGGNQPQHF. The CDR3 DNA follows: TGTGCCAGCAGCCCCGGACAGGGGGGCAATCAGCCCCAGCATTTT. The chain combines TRBV9 with TRBJ1-5; 10 nucleotides agree with TRBD1. This CDR3 is built from 15 residues. Looked up from germline, CDR1 is SGDLS and CDR2 is YYNGEE. V shed 4 bases, J shed 2 bases, and the junction held 3 bases outside the gene matches.

The chain employs TRBV6-5 and TRBJ1-4; the D gene is possibly TRBD1 (6 bases). Per germline, CDR1 MNHEY and CDR2 SVGAGI. This CDR3 contains 14 residues. V was trimmed by 5 bases and J by 7 bases, leaving 14 bases between them. The CDR3 nucleotides are TGTGCCAGCAGTAAACGGGGGGCAGGTGAAAAACTGTTTTTT. Protein: CASSKRGAGEKLFF.